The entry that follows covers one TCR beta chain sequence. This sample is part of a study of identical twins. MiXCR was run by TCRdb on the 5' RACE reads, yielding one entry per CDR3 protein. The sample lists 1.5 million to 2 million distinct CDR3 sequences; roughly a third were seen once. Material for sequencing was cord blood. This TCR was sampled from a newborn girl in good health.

CDR3 sequence reads: CSAALGLAVNTDTQYF. In DNA form, the CDR3 reads TGCAGCGCTGCCCTGGGACTAGCGGTTAACACAGATACGCAGTATTTT. The chain links TRBV29-1 to TRBJ2-3, with TRBD2 identical over 11 bases. The CDR3 runs to 16 residues. J was trimmed by 2 bases and V by 7 bases; bases with no gene match: 11. Germline CDR1 SQVTM, CDR2 ANQGSEA.